This entry is about one T cell receptor (beta chain). The data stem from a study of blood T cell repertoires in COVID-19. Study-level background: Material from acute and convalescent COVID-19 was sourced from the United States, Italy and Spain. Nucleic acid was either cDNA or gDNA, and it came from T cells, B-cell-depleted T cells, or PBMCs.

Participants had their cohort set by participant-reported clinical history. Per the study methods: Amplified reference gene primers provided the basis for estimating nucleated cell counts. Method: immunoSEQ multiplex PCR; TCRdb's copy keeps in-frame clones and lacks some. V and J calls and clone size are given by that table; D and trimming were obtained from the DNA. The sample lists about 200,000 clones, around 82% occurring once. The V and J ends lost 7 bases and 9 bases respectively, with 13 bases between them. This CDR3 is 13 amino acids long. CDR1 is MNHEY, CDR2 SVGAGI, per germline. Sequencing was performed on PBMCs or T cells enriched from blood (not recorded which). The chain uses TRBV6-5 and TRBJ1-6; D may be TRBD1 (5 bases). This TCR was recovered from a man in his forties who had recovered from COVID-19. CDR3 protein: CASKKQEFSPLHF. Written as DNA, the CDR3 is TGTGCCAGCAAGAAACAGGAGTTTTCACCCCTCCACTTT.